This TCR beta chain was captured by sequencing in a study of long-term antiretroviral therapy in people with HIV. Germline CDR1 MNHEY, CDR2 SMNVEV (reference sequence). There are 12 residues in the CDR3. Trimming cost V 9 bases and J 5 bases, with 13 bases left between them. Comments on this clone: Its antigen is not identified.

Running of the v3.0 immunoSEQ assay took place at survey level. Assay used: immunoSEQ multiplex PCR; TCRdb lists only in-frame clones, some missing. The sample holds some 35,000 clones, about 93% seen once. Study-level results: Gathering of blood took place between about 2003 and 2017, possibly under older ART regimens. Post-ART, diversity grew, though it stayed under transplant donor control levels. CDR3 lengths in HIV samples spanned a narrower range than controls. Clonal expansions arising prior to ART prevailed in the repertoire at every time point.

The sample was unsorted PBMCs, taken 4.1 years after starting antiretroviral therapy. The V gene is TRBV27, the J gene TRBJ1-1, with a weak D call TRBD1 (5 bases). The TCR comes from a woman aged 45-60 years with HIV. The CDR3 DNA reads as TGTGCCAGTGGGGGGGGTGGTACTGAAGCTTTCTTT. This encodes CASGGGGTEAFF.